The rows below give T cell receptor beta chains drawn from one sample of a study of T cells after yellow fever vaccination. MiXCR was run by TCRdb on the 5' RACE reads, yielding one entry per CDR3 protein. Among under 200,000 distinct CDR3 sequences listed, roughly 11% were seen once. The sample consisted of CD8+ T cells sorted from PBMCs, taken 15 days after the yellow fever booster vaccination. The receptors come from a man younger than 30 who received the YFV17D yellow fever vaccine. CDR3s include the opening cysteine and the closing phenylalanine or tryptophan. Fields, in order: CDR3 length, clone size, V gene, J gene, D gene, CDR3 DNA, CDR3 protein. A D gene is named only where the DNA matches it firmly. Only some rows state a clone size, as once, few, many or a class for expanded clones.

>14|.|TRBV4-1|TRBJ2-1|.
TGCGCCAGCAGCCCGATAGGACTGAACAATGAGCAGTTCTTC
CASSPIGLNNEQFF
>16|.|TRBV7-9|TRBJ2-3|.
TGTGCCAGCATCCCCCCTACAGGGTTTGGCACAGATACGCAGTATTTT
CASIPPTGFGTDTQYF
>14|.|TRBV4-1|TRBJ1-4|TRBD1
TGCGCCAGCAGCCAAGCAGACAGGGGGGCGCAACTGTTTTTT
CASSQADRGAQLFF
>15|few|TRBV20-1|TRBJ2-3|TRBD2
TGCAGTGCACACATAGCGGGGGGCAGCACAGATACGCAGTATTTT
CSAHIAGGSTDTQYF
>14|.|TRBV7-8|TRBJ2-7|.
TGTGCCAGCAGCTTATTCCGGGACGGCTACGAGCAGTACTTC
CASSLFRDGYEQYF
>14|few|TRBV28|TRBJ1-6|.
TGTGCCAGCAGCCCTAGACAGCTAAATTCACCCCTCCACTTT
CASSPRQLNSPLHF
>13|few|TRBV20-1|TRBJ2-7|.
TGCAGTGCTAGAGAAAAGAGCTCCTACGAGCAGTACTTC
CSAREKSSYEQYF
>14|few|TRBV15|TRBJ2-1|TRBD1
TGTGCCACCAGCGAACGGGACAGGAACAATGAGCAGTTCTTC
CATSERDRNNEQFF
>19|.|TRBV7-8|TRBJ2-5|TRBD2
TGTGCCAGCAGCCGACGAGGAACCGCATTAGCGGGGTCCCAAGAGACCCAGTACTTC
CASSRRGTALAGSQETQYF
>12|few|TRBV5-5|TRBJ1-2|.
TGTGCCAGCAGCTGGACTGAGGCTGGCTACACCTTC
CASSWTEAGYTF
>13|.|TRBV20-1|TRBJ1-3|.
TGCAGTGCTATCAGCTTCTCTGGAAACACCATATATTTT
CSAISFSGNTIYF
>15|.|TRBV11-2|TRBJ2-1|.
TGTGCCAGCAGCTTAGGGTCTAGGGAGGTCGATGAGCAGTTCTTC
CASSLGSREVDEQFF
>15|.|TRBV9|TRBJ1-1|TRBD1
TGTGCCAGCAGCGCTCTCAGGGACAGGGGCGCTGAAGCTTTCTTT
CASSALRDRGAEAFF
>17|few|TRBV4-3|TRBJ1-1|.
TGCGCCAGCAGCCAAGCAGCTGTCCGCGAGGAGAACACTGAAGCTTTCTTT
CASSQAAVREENTEAFF
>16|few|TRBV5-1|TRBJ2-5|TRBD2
TGCGCCAGCAGCTCTTCTAGCGGGGTTTTCCAAGAGACCCAGTACTTC
CASSSSSGVFQETQYF
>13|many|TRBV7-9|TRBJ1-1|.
TGTGCCAGCAGCTTTCCGATGAACACTGAAGCTTTCTTT
CASSFPMNTEAFF
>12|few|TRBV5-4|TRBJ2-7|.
TGTGCCAGCAGCTTTTCCCCCCGCGAGCAGTACTTC
CASSFSPREQYF
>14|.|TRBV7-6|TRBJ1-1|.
TGTGCCAGCAGCGCCGGTAATCTGGGGACTGAAGCTTTCTTT
CASSAGNLGTEAFF
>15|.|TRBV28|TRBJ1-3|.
TGTGCCAGCAGATTGGACAGTACCTCTGGAAACACCATATATTTT
CASRLDSTSGNTIYF
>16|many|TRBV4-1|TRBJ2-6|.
TGCGCCAGCAGCCGAACCAGTGGAATTGGGGCCAACGTCCTGACTTTC
CASSRTSGIGANVLTF